A single sample gave rise to the 21 T cell receptor beta chains below, sequenced in a study of blood T cell repertoires in COVID-19 (TCRdb year 2020). Library generation was performed with the immunoSEQ multiplex PCR assay. Held by TCRdb, this immuneACCESS table contains in-frame sequences only and omits some clones. Under half of the omission traces to an unresolved V gene where checked; the cause of the rest is unknown. The sample has 40,000 to 50,000 clones on record, about 89% of them singletons. About 22% of the sample is held by the ten biggest clonotypes. The sample taken for sequencing was peripheral blood. The receptors come from a man in his forties or fifties with active COVID-19.

CDR3 loop: CASSLAGGKLFF. CDR3 nucleotides: TGTGCCAGCAGCTTAGCAGGGGGCAAACTGTTTTTT. The chain has TRBV7-9 and TRBJ1-4, with 7 bases that match TRBD1. The CDR3 is 12 amino acids. From germline, CDR1 is SEHNR and CDR2 FQNEAQ (reference sequence). V trimming: 0 bases; J trimming: 11 bases; junction bases outside the gene matches: 0.

The CDR3 reads CAWGLEVFNEQFF. CDR3 DNA: TGTGCCTGGGGACTAGAGGTTTTCAATGAGCAGTTCTTC. This sequence joins TRBV30 and TRBJ2-1, with 7 nucleotides matching TRBD2. The CDR3 spans 13 residues. V gave up 5 bases and J gave up 6 bases; unmatched junction bases: 7. From germline, CDR1 is GTSNPN and CDR2 SVGIG (reference sequence).

This clone was counted once. The chain couples TRBV14 to TRBJ2-5; 9 bases fit TRBD1. The V segment lost 4 bases and the J segment 5 bases; nucleotides outside the gene matches: 8. CDR1 and CDR2 (germline): SGHDN, FVKESK. This CDR3 is 15 amino acids long. The CDR3: CASSPGTGWYETQYF. The CDR3 region has the DNA TGTGCCAGCAGCCCGGGGACAGGGTGGTACGAGACCCAGTACTTC.

The genes are TRBV6-5 and TRBJ2-7, with D possibly matching TRBD1 (7 bases). Germline values: CDR1 MNHEY, CDR2 SVGAGI. With 8 bases removed from V and 6 bases from J, the gap between germline ends came to 17 bases. This CDR3 contains 13 residues. CDR3 residues: CASRGRGEVEQYF. In DNA form, the CDR3 reads TGTGCCAGCCGGGGCAGGGGGGAAGTCGAGCAGTACTTC.

The chain is built from TRBV18 and TRBJ1-6; 8 bases align to TRBD1. The ends lost 3 bases at V and 10 bases at J; junction bases unmatched: 8. Germline V lookup: CDR1 KGHSH, CDR2 LQKENI. The CDR3 is 15 amino acids. The CDR3 loop reads CASSPTVQGDSPLHF. DNA for the CDR3: TGTGCCAGCTCACCGACGGTACAGGGGGACTCACCCCTCCACTTT.

The chain recombines TRBV5-4 with TRBJ2-2, with TRBD2 identical over 8 bases. After removal of 3 bases from V and 7 bases from J, the junction contained 11 bases not matched to a gene. The CDR3 contains 16 residues. CDR1 SGHNT and CDR2 YYREEE come from the germline V gene (reference sequence). This CDR3 is CASSSGLAEGHGELFF. In DNA, the CDR3 is TGTGCCAGCAGCTCCGGACTAGCAGAGGGTCACGGGGAGCTGTTTTTT.

The chain couples TRBV7-3 to TRBJ2-1; 7 bases match TRBD1. This CDR3 region has 15 residues. J lost 2 bases, V lost 1 base, and 2 bases had no gene match. Germline CDR1 reads SGHTA; CDR2 reads FQGTGA. The CDR3 DNA reads TGTGCCAGCAGCTTAAGCAGGGGGACCTACAATGAGCAGTTCTTC. This codes for CASSLSRGTYNEQFF. The entire variable domain, with the rest obtained from reference TRBV7-3 and TRBJ2-1, is as follows: GAGVSQTPSNKVTEKGKYVELRCDPISGHTALYWYRQSLGQGPEFLIYFQGTGAADDSGLPNDRFFAVRPEGSVSTLKIQRTERGDSAVYLCASSLSRGTYNEQFFGPGTRLTVL.

The rearrangement uses TRBV4-2 and TRBJ2-3; D is unresolved. The germline CDR1 and CDR2 sequences are LGHNA and YNFKEQ. Trimming shortened V by 0 bases and J by 0 bases, and 7 bases separated the two germline ends. The length of the CDR3 is 15 residues. CDR3: CASSQETDSTDTQYF. CDR3 DNA: TGTGCCAGCAGCCAAGAAACAGATAGCACAGATACGCAGTATTTT.

V and J are TRBV30 and TRBJ2-1, with 10 bases lining up with TRBD2. This CDR3 is 12 amino acids long. Germline CDR1 is GTSNPN and CDR2 is SVGIG (reference sequence). The CDR3 DNA reads as TGTGCTTTGGCTAGCGGGAGCAATGAGCAGTTCTTC. Translation: CALASGSNEQFF.

This sequence joins TRBV27 and TRBJ2-1, with 11 bases lining up with TRBD2. J was trimmed by 6 bases and V by 7 bases; bases with no gene match: 11. CDR3 size: 16 residues. Per germline, CDR1 MNHEY and CDR2 SMNVEV (reference sequence). CDR3 in DNA: TGTGCCAGCACCCTACTCCAGGGACTAGCGGTCAATGAGCAGTTCTTC. Amino acid sequence: CASTLLQGLAVNEQFF.

This chain links TRBV28 with TRBJ1-5; D perhaps matches TRBD1 (6 bases). The CDR3 runs 14 residues. V was trimmed by 6 bases and J by 2 bases, leaving 11 bases between them. Germline assignment: CDR1 MDHEN and CDR2 SYDVKM. The CDR3 DNA reads TGTGCCAGCAGGGGGGGGGCTGGCAATCAGCCCCAGCATTTT. Residues: CASRGGAGNQPQHF.

The gene calls are TRBV11-2 and TRBJ2-3; TRBD2 matches 9 bases. Germline V gives CDR1 SGHAT, CDR2 FQNNGV. This CDR3 contains 16 residues. V shed 1 base, J shed 6 bases, and the junction held 8 bases outside the gene matches. The CDR3 DNA reads as TGTGCCAGCAGCTTAGGGAGCCCTAGCGGGAAGGATACGCAGTATTTT. It is translated as CASSLGSPSGKDTQYF.

As to this clone: Other DNA sequences in this specimen translate into the identical CDR3. The chain is built from TRBV15 and TRBJ1-5, with 7 nucleotides matching TRBD1. Germline values: CDR1 LNHNV, CDR2 YYDKDF (reference sequence). This CDR3 region has 14 residues. V trimming: 6 bases; J trimming: 2 bases; junction bases outside the gene matches: 4. CDR3 loop: CATSIGQGNQPQHF. As DNA, the CDR3 is TGTGCCACCAGTATCGGACAGGGCAATCAGCCCCAGCATTTT.

The CDR3 DNA follows: TGTGCCAGCAGCCAAGATTTTACTAGCGGCTACGAGCAGTACTTC. Translated: CASSQDFTSGYEQYF. The V and J genes are TRBV3-1 (or the pseudogene TRBV3-2) and TRBJ2-7; TRBD2 matches 8 bases. This CDR3 is 15 amino acids long. Unmatched junction bases numbered 4, after V lost 0 bases and J lost 3 bases. Germline V gene lookup returns CDR1 LGHDT and CDR2 YNNKEL (reference sequence).

The rearrangement uses TRBV28 and TRBJ2-2; 7 bases align to TRBD1. V gave up 6 bases and J gave up 5 bases; unmatched junction bases: 6. The CDR3 extends over 14 amino acids. Germline V CDR1 and CDR2: MDHEN, SYDVKM. The CDR3 sequence: CASSSGQMTGELFF. The CDR3 coding sequence is TGTGCCAGCAGCTCGGGACAGATGACCGGGGAGCTGTTTTTT.

The chain combines TRBV4-3 with TRBJ1-4; 7 bases map to TRBD1. The germline V gene encodes CDR1 LGHNA and CDR2 YSLEER. The CDR3 length is 16 residues. V lost 2 bases, J lost 5 bases, and 8 bases stayed unmatched. The CDR3 region is CASSQQSTGRNEKLFF. The CDR3 DNA follows: TGCGCCAGCAGCCAACAATCGACAGGGAGGAATGAAAAACTGTTTTTT.

The V gene is TRBV29-1, the J gene TRBJ2-7, with D perhaps TRBD1 (6 bases). Germline V gene lookup returns CDR1 SQVTM and CDR2 ANQGSEA. Trimming shortened V by 6 bases and J by 1 base, and 10 bases separated the two germline ends. This CDR3 comprises 12 residues. CDR3 bases: TGCAGCGTCCAGGACAGATCCTACGAGCAGTACTTC. Translated, it gives CSVQDRSYEQYF.

The rearrangement joins TRBV27 to TRBJ1-6, with a weak D call TRBD1 (6 bases). This CDR3 comprises 14 residues. V was shortened by 3 bases and J by 7 bases, with 10 bases between the two germline ends. Per the germline V gene, CDR1 is MNHEY and CDR2 is SMNVEV (reference sequence). The CDR3 DNA reads TGTGCCAGCAGTTTCCGGACAGAGAATTCACCCCTCCACTTT. It codes for CASSFRTENSPLHF.

The V gene is TRBV5-4, the J gene TRBJ2-5, with TRBD1 identical over 11 bases. Germline values: CDR1 SGHNT, CDR2 YYREEE (reference sequence). The V gene end was trimmed by 2 bases and the J gene end by 5 bases; junction bases not matched to a gene: 5. This CDR3 has 15 amino acids. The CDR3 nucleotides are TGTGCCAGCAGCTTTTGGACAGGGGGCACGGAGACCCAGTACTTC. Its translation: CASSFWTGGTETQYF.

This sequence joins TRBV7-9 and TRBJ1-4; 12 nucleotides match TRBD1. There are 16 residues in the CDR3. Trimming took 11 bases from V and 14 from J; bases not matched to a gene: 21. The germline CDR1 and CDR2 sequences are SEHNR and FQNEAQ (reference sequence). CDR3 in DNA: TGTGCCGGCTCGATGGGACAGGGGGCAAAAGTGGAGATCCTGTTTTTT. It codes for CAGSMGQGAKVEILFF.

This chain joins TRBV5-1 and TRBJ2-1; 13 bases fit TRBD2. The germline CDR1 and CDR2 sequences are SGHRS and YFSETQ. CDR3 size: 16 residues. The ends lost 3 bases at V and 15 bases at J; junction bases unmatched: 15. The DNA for the CDR3 is TGCGCCAGCAGCTCCGGACTAGCGGGAGAATTGAAATCTAGGTTCTTC. It codes for CASSSGLAGELKSRFF.